The clone carrying this T cell receptor (beta chain) came up a few times. The antigen is unknown. This specimen belongs to a study of blood T cells in healthy people across ages. Findings and caveats of the study: Leaving the PBMCs unsorted stopped any conclusive comparison of naive versus antigen-experienced cells.

The length of the CDR3 is 12 residues. Germline V gene lookup returns CDR1 MGHRA and CDR2 YSYEKL. V was shortened by 4 bases and J by 11 bases, with 14 bases between the two germline ends. A second PCR of 7 to 11 cycles used a sample-barcoded 5' primer and a J-beta primer mix. MiXCR was run by TCRdb on the 5' RACE reads, yielding one entry per CDR3 protein. Counted here are 1 million to 1.2 million distinct CDR3 sequences, around two fifths occurring once; the ten biggest clones make up around 13%. This chain joins TRBV4-1 and TRBJ2-5; the D is unclear. Sample: blood. The TCR was taken from a man aged 18 to 30 in good health. The chain's CDR3 is CASSPVPNEQYF. CDR3 coding DNA: TGCGCCAGCAGCCCTGTCCCTAATGAGCAGTACTTC.